Below are 4 T cell receptor beta chains sequenced from a single sample in a study of T cells after yellow fever vaccination. TCRdb independently ran MiXCR on the 5' RACE reads; one entry per CDR3 protein. The sample lists under 400,000 distinct CDR3 sequences, 11% seen once, with around 19% in the top ten. The sample in question was PBMCs, obtained on the day of the first yellow fever vaccination. The receptor source for this set is a man aged 18 to 35 who received the YFV17D yellow fever vaccine.

The chain combines TRBV6-5 with TRBJ1-1, with D tentatively TRBD1 (5 bases). V lost 3 bases and J lost 2, with 13 bases in between. Germline V gives CDR1 MNHEY, CDR2 SVGAGI. The CDR3 covers 15 residues. The CDR3: CASSYSTGLNTEAFF. The CDR3 region has the DNA TGTGCCAGCAGTTATTCTACAGGTCTAAACACTGAAGCTTTCTTT.

This chain joins TRBV5-6 and TRBJ1-1; D might be TRBD1 (5 bases). Trimming pared 4 bases from V and 1 base from J, leaving 17 bases between. CDR3 length: 16 residues. Germline V gene sequence: CDR1 SGHDT, CDR2 YYEEEE. In DNA form, the CDR3 reads TGTGCCAGCAGCCCGGGACCGGGACGCCAGAACACTGAAGCTTTCTTT. Protein sequence: CASSPGPGRQNTEAFF.

This clonotype was observed at least ten times. The chain has TRBV6-1 and TRBJ2-1; maybe TRBD2 (5 bases). Trimming shortened V by 6 bases and J by 7 bases, and 19 bases separated the two germline ends. The CDR3 extends over 15 amino acids. CDR1 MNHNS and CDR2 SASEGT come from the germline V gene. CDR3: CASSPSGLGMNEQFF. DNA for the CDR3: TGTGCCAGCAGCCCTTCGGGGTTGGGTATGAATGAGCAGTTCTTC.

This chain connects TRBV29-1 to TRBJ1-1; D uncertain. V lost 6 bases to trimming and J lost 1 base, with 6 bases between them. This CDR3 comprises 11 residues. The germline CDR1 and CDR2 sequences are SQVTM and ANQGSEA. The CDR3 DNA is TGCAGCGTCGACGGGAACACTGAAGCTTTCTTT. Protein product: CSVDGNTEAFF.